The 2 T cell receptor beta chains below were found in one sample sequenced in a study of shared clonotypes between healthy human individuals (dated by TCRdb to the early 2020s). Receptor amplification or capture employed the immunoSEQ multiplex PCR assay. TCRdb's version of the immuneACCESS table is confined to in-frame rearrangements and falls short of the full clone set. An unresolved V gene accounts for under half of the shortfall where checked; the remainder is of unknown origin. This sample comprises millions of clones, just over 90% of them detected only once. The ten largest clonotypes hold 0.13% to 0.15% of the sample. Sequenced sample: naive CD4+ T cells sorted from blood. Read against the paper, the sample's cell subset or site label means: CD45RA+ positively selected. These TCRs come from a young man in good health.

The gene calls are TRBV7-2 and TRBJ2-4; a weak D match, TRBD1 (5 bases). Germline V gene data show CDR1 as SGHTA and CDR2 as FQGNSA. V dropped 1 base and J dropped 0 bases, with 10 bases sitting between them. The CDR3 is 16 residues long. The CDR3 is CASSLGGRGAKNIQYF. CDR3 DNA sequence: TGTGCCAGCAGCTTAGGGGGCCGAGGAGCCAAAAACATTCAGTACTTC.

The chain has TRBV7-3 and TRBJ2-3, with 15 bases aligning to TRBD2. The CDR3 is made up of 17 amino acids. The J segment lost 5 bases and the V segment lost 3 bases, leaving 6 bases of the junction unmatched. Germline CDR1 reads SGHTA; CDR2 reads FQGTGA. As DNA, the CDR3 is TGTGCCAGCAGCTTGAAAGGGACTAGCGGGGGGCGAGATACGCAGTATTTT. It specifies CASSLKGTSGGRDTQYF.